This paragraph reports one TCR beta chain. This receptor's antigen is unknown. Base qualities were left out, and no much larger clone turns up one base away. These data come from a study of T-cell reconstitution after alpha-beta-depleted transplantation in children (TCRdb year 2016). Background on the whole study: Using TCR repertoire profiling, the study followed T-cell immune reconstitution in a quantitative way in children after TCRalphabeta/CD19-depleted allogeneic hematopoietic cell transplantation. The study at large found these results: In some patients, the high TCRbeta diversity seen at day 60 was put down to recipient T cells and intrathymic progenitors that had survived conditioning. The frequencies of hyperexpanded clones fell over the following months, and after one year, T-cell counts and TCRbeta diversity were mostly attributed to newly produced T cells. The apparently early recovery of alphabetaT-cell counts about two months after transplant reportedly depended on only several hundred rapidly expanded clones that came from non-depleted graft cells.

Library prep was done by PCR. The instrument given in TCRdb is Illumina HiSeq 2500. TCR library preparation used molecular barcoding, with unique molecular identifiers applied to normalize quantification of the TCRbeta repertoire. The public reads were run again by TCRdb, first through fastp at Q25 and then through MiXCR, and only productive beta chains were kept. Records with the same CDR3 protein are collapsed into one entry carrying the most frequent genes and DNA. This sample has approximately 250,000 distinct CDR3 sequences in its table, and roughly 25% of those were observed once. Clones ranked in the top ten supply about 2.8% of the sample. The germline V gene sets CDR1 to SNHLY and CDR2 to FYNNEI. V ends up 7 bases short and J 3 bases short, with an unmatched junction base count of 8. The CDR3 numbers 14 residues from cysteine through phenylalanine. The entry retains the CDR3 DNA only, 42 bases that are in frame from base 1.

Sample treatment or condition, as interpreted from the label and publication: allogeneic hematopoietic cell transplantation with graft depleted of TCRalphabeta T cells and CD19 B cells. The children who served as transplant recipients had been given grafts of TCRalphabeta/CD19-depleted allogeneic hematopoietic cells. The sequenced sample was PBMCs, obtained before TCRalphabeta/CD19-depleted stem cell transplant. This sequence originates from a girl aged 2-10 years with Fanconi anemia, due to receive a stem cell transplant. The rearranged segments are TRBV2 and TRBJ2-7, with 8 junctional bases fitting TRBD2. The CDR3 amino acid sequence is: CASTVWREVYEQYF. The DNA is as follows: TGTGCCAGCACTGTATGGCGGGAGGTCTACGAGCAGTACTTC.